Sequencing of this T cell receptor (beta chain) was carried out in a study of cytomegalovirus exposure and HLA in healthy donors. The assay was immunoSEQ multiplex PCR, and TCRdb's table has in-frame clones only and misses some. The sample contains hundreds of thousands of clones, about nine tenths of which appear only once. CDR1 GTSNPN and CDR2 SVGIG come from the germline V gene (reference sequence). The CDR3 sequence is 18 residues long. With V trimmed by 0 bases and J by 1 base, 12 bases remained unmatched. Study-level findings and limits: The study recorded 150 to 200 TCR beta chains that were cytomegalovirus-associated. High sensitivity and specificity were reportedly achieved when the classifier diagnosed cytomegalovirus status. Rarity held for most TCR sequences, but there were some public TCRs that occurred in many donors.

The donors belonged to the roughly 110-subject validation cohort, separate from the approximately 700-subject first cohort. Concerning this clone itself: Its antigen is as yet unknown.

The receptor comes from a woman younger than 35 in good health and CMV-seronegative. The material sequenced was PBMCs. The genes are TRBV30 and TRBJ2-5, with TRBD2 matching over 9 bases. This CDR3 reads CAWSVGWLAGKAQETQYF. The CDR3 DNA reads TGTGCCTGGAGTGTAGGTTGGCTAGCGGGGAAAGCCCAAGAGACCCAGTACTTC.